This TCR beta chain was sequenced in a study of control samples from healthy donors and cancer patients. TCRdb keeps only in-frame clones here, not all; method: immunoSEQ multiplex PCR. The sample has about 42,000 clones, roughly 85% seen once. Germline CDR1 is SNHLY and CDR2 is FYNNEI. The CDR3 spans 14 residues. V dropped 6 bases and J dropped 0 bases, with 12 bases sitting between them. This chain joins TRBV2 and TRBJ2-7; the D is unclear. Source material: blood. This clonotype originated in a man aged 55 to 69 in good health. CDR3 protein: CASSAEPSSYEQYF. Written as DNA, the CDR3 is TGTGCCAGCAGCGCGGAACCTAGCTCCTACGAGCAGTACTTC.